This T cell receptor beta chain is from a study of blood T cells in healthy people across ages. CDR3 length: 13 residues. The germline V and J ends were trimmed by 11 bases and 2 bases, with 14 bases remaining between them. Germline CDR1 reads ENHRY; CDR2 reads SYGVKD. The use of a sample-barcoded 5' primer and a J-beta primer mix characterized a second PCR of about 7 to 12 cycles. TCRdb called the 5' RACE reads again in MiXCR, with one record for every CDR3 protein. Of around 700,000 distinct CDR3 sequences in the sample, roughly 25% were seen once. This sample also appeared in a second study, on T cells of mothers and their children. That work adds: Each 15 ul cDNA reaction used 1.5 ug RNA; all RNA was used.

The sequence came from a boy aged 10-17 years in good health. What was sequenced was blood. This sequence joins TRBV10-3 and TRBJ2-3; possibly TRBD2 for D (5 bases). The DNA of the CDR3 is TGTGCCGTACTAGGCACGGCCACAGATACGCAGTATTTT. It specifies CAVLGTATDTQYF.